The sequence of this T cell receptor beta chain was determined in a study of cytotoxic CD8 clonotypes in ibrutinib-treated CLL. Study as a whole: Response samples were drawn at a median of about 13 months of treatment, range 6 to 36. Samples showed on average around 260,000 productive templates and about 100,000 productive rearrangements. Findings of the study overall: Clonality rose at ibrutinib response, held steady in sustained remission, and fell toward baseline at progression.

This clone occurred a few times. The antigen is not known. Germline V gives CDR1 MRHNA, CDR2 SNTAGT. V was clipped by 2 bases and J by 6 bases; unmatched bases: 9. This CDR3 has 16 amino acids. Sequencing was designed to attain a depth spanning 1 in 200,000 to 1 in 1 million T cells. Using immunoSEQ multiplex PCR, the repertoire was profiled, and TCRdb retains in-frame clones only, with some absent. The table lists about 50,000 clones, around 68% of them singletons. The TCR comes from a human donor with chronic lymphocytic leukemia. The chain uses TRBV6-4 and TRBJ2-3, with 9 bases identical to TRBD2. The input for sequencing was PBMCs, taken after 12 months of ibrutinib treatment. CDR3 residues: CASSDEAGGPSDTQYF. In DNA form, the CDR3 reads TGTGCCAGCAGTGACGAGGCGGGAGGGCCAAGTGATACGCAGTATTTT.